This T cell receptor (beta chain) was observed in a study of T-cell reconstitution after alpha-beta-depleted transplantation in children. Findings and limits, study-wide: At around two months after transplant, the alpha-beta T cells were reportedly derived from several hundred expanded clones that came from non-depleted graft cells. Elevated TCRbeta diversity at day 60 was traced, in some patients, to surviving recipient T cells and thymic progenitors.

In regard to this clonotype: Antigen specificity is unknown.

The authors prepared the TCRbeta library with unique molecular identifiers. MiXCR was run by TCRdb on the PCR reads, yielding one entry per CDR3 protein. The data show 440,000 or so distinct CDR3 sequences, with about 45% seen just once and roughly a quarter held by the top ten. The CDR3 runs to 12 residues. Germline lookup yields CDR1 SGHKS and CDR2 YYEKEE (reference sequence). The V and J ends lost 3 bases and 4 bases respectively, with 8 bases between them. The sample here was PBMCs, taken before TCRalphabeta/CD19-depleted stem cell transplant. This TCR was sampled from a girl aged 2 to 9 with aplastic anemia, due to receive a stem cell transplant. The V call is TRBV5-5, the J call TRBJ2-7; D remains unclear. The CDR3 protein is CASSYRTYEQYF. CDR3 DNA: TGTGCCAGCAGCTACCGGACGTACGAGCAGTACTTC.